This T cell receptor beta chain was identified during a study of regulatory T cells in long-lasting Graves disease. With respect to this clonotype: Its antigen is not known.

Arm-PCR of CDR3 regions with iRepertoire HTBI primers generated TCR beta libraries. Source study methods: Spanning all samples, the identified segments comprised 62 TRBV and around 15 TRBJ. TCRdb passed the multiplex PCR reads through MiXCR, listing each CDR3 protein once. These V and J calls originate from TCRdb's pipeline instead of the authors' own analysis. Altogether over 350,000 distinct CDR3 sequences are present, approximately 15% being singletons, with the ten largest covering roughly 8%. Trimming cost V 0 bases and J 0 bases, with 9 bases left between them. The length of the CDR3 is 16 residues. Germline assignment: CDR1 LNHNV and CDR2 YYDKDF (reference sequence). Study-level results: Persistent Graves' patients possessed reduced TCR diversity relative to recently diagnosed ones. New patients shared approximately 970 public clonotypes, and persistent patients shared more, with over 2,500.

Time point noted: newly diagnosed GD, antithyroid drugs for less than 3 months. The TCR library was prepared using RNA isolated from PBMCs. This sample was shared with a second study, whose subject was T cells in Graves' hyperthyroidism and ophthalmopathy. That source adds: First-round RT-PCR with HTBI primers amplified the TCR CDR3 region.

Sequencing used peripheral blood mononuclear cells (PBMCs), obtained at new diagnosis, from a patient treated with antithyroid drugs. The clonotype was recovered from a middle-aged woman with Graves disease. The rearrangement uses TRBV15 and TRBJ2-1; D gene uncertain. In DNA form, the CDR3 reads TGTGCCACCAGCAGAGATAACCCAGGCTCCTACAATGAGCAGTTCTTC. Translation gives CATSRDNPGSYNEQFF.